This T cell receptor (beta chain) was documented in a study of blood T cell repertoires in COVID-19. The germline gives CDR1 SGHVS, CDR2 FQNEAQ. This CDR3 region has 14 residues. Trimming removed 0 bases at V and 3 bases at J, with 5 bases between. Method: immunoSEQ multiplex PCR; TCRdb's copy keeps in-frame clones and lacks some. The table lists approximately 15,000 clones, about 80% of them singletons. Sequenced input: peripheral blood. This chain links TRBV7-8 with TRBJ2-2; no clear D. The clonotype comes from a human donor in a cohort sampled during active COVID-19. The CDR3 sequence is CASSLASDTGELFF. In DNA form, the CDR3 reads TGTGCCAGCAGCTTAGCGTCTGACACCGGGGAGCTGTTTTTT. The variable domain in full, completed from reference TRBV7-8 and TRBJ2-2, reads GAGVSQSPRYKVAKRGQDVALRCDPISGHVSLFWYQQALGQGPEFLTYFQNEAQLDKSGLPSDRFFAERPEGSVSTLKIQRTQQEDSAVYLCASSLASDTGELFFGEGSRLTVL.